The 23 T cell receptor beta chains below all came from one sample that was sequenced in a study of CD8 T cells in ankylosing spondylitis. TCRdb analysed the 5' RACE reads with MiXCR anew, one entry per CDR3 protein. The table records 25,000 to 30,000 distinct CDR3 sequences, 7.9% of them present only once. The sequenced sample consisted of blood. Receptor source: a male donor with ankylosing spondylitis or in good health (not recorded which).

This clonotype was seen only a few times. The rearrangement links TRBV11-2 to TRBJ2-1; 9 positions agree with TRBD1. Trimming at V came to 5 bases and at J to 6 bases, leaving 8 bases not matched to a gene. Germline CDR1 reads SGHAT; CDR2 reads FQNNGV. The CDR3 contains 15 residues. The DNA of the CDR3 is TGTGCCAGCAGCCCGCTACAGGGGGCGTCCAATGAGCAGTTCTTC. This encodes CASSPLQGASNEQFF.

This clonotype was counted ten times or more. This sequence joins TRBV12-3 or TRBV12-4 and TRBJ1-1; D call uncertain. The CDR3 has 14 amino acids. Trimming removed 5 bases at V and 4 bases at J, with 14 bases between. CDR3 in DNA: TGTGCCAGCAGTATTCTGATTGCGGGCACTGAAGCTTTCTTT. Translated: CASSILIAGTEAFF.

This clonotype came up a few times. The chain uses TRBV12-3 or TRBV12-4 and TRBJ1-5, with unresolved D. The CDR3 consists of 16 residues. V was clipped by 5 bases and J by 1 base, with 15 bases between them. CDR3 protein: CASSPPGGVSNQPQHF. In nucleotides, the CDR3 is TGTGCCAGCAGTCCCCCGGGTGGGGTAAGCAATCAGCCCCAGCATTTT.

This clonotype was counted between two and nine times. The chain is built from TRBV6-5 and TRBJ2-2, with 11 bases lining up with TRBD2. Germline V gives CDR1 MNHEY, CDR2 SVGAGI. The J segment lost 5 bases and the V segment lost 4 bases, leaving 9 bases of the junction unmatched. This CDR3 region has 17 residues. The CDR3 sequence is CASSFTSGSWGTGELFF. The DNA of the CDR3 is TGTGCCAGCAGTTTTACTAGCGGGAGCTGGGGTACCGGGGAGCTGTTTTTT.

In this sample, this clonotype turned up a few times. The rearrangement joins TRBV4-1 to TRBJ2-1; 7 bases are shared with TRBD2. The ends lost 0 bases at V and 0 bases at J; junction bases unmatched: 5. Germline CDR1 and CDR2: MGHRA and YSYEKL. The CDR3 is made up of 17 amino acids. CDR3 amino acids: CASSQDWRESSYNEQFF. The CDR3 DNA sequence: TGCGCCAGCAGCCAAGATTGGCGGGAGTCCTCCTACAATGAGCAGTTCTTC.

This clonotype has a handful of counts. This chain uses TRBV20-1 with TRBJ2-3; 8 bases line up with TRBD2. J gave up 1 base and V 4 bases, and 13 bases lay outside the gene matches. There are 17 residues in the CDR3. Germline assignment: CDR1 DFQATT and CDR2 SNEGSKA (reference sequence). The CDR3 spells CSATMTGRAGGTDTQYF. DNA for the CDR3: TGCAGTGCTACCATGACCGGGAGGGCCGGGGGCACAGATACGCAGTATTTT.

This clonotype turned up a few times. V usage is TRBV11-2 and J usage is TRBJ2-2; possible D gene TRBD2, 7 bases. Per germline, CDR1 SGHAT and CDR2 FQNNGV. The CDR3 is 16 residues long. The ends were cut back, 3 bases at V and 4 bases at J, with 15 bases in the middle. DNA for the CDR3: TGTGCCAGCAGCTTCGGCGGGGGCCCTAGCACCGGGGAGCTGTTTTTT. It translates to CASSFGGGPSTGELFF.

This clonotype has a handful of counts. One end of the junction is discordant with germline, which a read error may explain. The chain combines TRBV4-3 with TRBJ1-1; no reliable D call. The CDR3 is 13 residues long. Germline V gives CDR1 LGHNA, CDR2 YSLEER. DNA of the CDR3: TGCGCCAGCAGCCAAGATGGGTACACTGAAGCTTTTTTT. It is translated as CASSQDGYTEAFF.

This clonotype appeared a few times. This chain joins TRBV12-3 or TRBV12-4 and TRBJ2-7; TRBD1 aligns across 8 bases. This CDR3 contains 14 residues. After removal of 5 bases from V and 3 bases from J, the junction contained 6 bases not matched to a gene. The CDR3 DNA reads TGTGCCAGCAGTCTCCAGGGGGCGTACTACGAGCAGTACTTC. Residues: CASSLQGAYYEQYF.

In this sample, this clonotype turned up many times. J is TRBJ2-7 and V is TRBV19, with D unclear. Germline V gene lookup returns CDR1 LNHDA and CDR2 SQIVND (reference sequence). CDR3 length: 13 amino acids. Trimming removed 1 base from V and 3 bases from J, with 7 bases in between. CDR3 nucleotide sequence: TGTGCCAGTAGTATAGCGGTGAACTACGAGCAGTACGTC. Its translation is CASSIAVNYEQYV.

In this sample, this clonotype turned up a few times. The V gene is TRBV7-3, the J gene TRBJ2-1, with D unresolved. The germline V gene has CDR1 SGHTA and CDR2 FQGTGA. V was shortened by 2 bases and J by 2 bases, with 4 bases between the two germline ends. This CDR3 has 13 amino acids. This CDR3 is CASSLVPYNEQFF. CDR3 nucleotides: TGTGCCAGCAGCTTAGTTCCCTACAATGAGCAGTTCTTC.

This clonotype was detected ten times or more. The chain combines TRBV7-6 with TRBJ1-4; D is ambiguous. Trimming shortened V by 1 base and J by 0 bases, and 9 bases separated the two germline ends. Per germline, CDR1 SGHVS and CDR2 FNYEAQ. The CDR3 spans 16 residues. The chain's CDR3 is CASSLGTPATNEKLFF. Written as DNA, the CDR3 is TGTGCCAGCAGCTTAGGAACACCTGCAACTAATGAAAAACTGTTTTTT.

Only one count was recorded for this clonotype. Here the CDR3 reads CASSPGGSWRELFF. Written as DNA, the CDR3 is TGCGCCAGCAGCCCCGGGGGGTCCTGGAGGGAGCTGTTTTTT. The genes are TRBV4-3 and TRBJ2-2, with TRBD2 matching 7 bases. Losses at the gene ends were 4 bases for V and 9 bases for J; bases not matched to a gene: 8. CDR1 is LGHNA, CDR2 YSLEER, per germline. The CDR3 has 14 residues.

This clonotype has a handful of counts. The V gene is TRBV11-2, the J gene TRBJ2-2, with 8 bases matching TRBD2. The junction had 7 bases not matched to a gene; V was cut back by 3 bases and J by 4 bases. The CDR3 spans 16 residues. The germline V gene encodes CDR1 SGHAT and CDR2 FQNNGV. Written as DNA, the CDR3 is TGTGCCAGCAGCTTGTCAGCGGGAGTTGGCACCGGGGAGCTGTTTTTT. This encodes CASSLSAGVGTGELFF.

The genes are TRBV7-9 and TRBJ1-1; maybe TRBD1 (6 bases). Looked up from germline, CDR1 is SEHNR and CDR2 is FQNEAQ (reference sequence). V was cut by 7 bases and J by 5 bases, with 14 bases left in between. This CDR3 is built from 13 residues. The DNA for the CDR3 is TGTGCCAGCACCTCGACCAGGGGTACTGAAGCTTTCTTT. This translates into CASTSTRGTEAFF. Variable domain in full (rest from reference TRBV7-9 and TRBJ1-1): DTGVSQNPRHKITKRGQNVTFRCDPISEHNRLYWYRQTLGQGPEFLTYFQNEAQLEKSRLLSDRFSAERPKGSFSTLEIQRTEQGDSAMYLCASTSTRGTEAFFGQGTRLTVV.

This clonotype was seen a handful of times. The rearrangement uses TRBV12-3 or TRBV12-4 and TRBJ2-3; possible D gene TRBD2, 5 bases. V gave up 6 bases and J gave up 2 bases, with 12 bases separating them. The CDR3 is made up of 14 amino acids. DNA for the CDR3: TGTGCCAGCAGAAAGATCGGGGTCACAGATACGCAGTATTTT. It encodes CASRKIGVTDTQYF.

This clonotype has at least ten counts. CDR3 DNA sequence: TGTGCCAGCAGACTAGCGGGATACACAGATACGCAGTATTTT. Its translation is CASRLAGYTDTQYF. The chain uses TRBV12-3 or TRBV12-4 and TRBJ2-3; 10 positions match TRBD2. CDR3 size: 14 residues. Germline trimming cut 6 bases from V and 2 bases from J; bases unmatched to any gene: 2.

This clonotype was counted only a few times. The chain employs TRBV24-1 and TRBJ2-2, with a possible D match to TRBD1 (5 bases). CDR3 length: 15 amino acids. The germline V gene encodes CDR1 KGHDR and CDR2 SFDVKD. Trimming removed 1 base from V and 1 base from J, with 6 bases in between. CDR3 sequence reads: CATSDFTGNTGELFF. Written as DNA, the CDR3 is TGTGCCACCAGTGATTTCACAGGGAACACCGGGGAGCTGTTTTTT.

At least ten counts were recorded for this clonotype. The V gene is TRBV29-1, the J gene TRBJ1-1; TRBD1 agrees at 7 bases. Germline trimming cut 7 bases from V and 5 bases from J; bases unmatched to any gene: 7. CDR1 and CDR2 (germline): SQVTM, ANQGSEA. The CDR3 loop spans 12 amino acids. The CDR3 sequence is CSADRAGTEAFF. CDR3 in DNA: TGCAGCGCCGACAGGGCGGGGACTGAAGCTTTCTTT.

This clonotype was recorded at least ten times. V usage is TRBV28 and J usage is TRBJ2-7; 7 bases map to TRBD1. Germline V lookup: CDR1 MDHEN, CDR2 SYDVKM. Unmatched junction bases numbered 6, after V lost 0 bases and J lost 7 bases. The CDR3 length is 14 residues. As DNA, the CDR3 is TGTGCCAGCAGTTTATGGGGGGACAGACGGGAGCAGTACTTC. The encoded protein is CASSLWGDRREQYF.

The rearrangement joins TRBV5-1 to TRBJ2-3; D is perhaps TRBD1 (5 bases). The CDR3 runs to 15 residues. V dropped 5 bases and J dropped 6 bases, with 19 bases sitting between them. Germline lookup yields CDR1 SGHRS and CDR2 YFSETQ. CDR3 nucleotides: TGCGCCAGCAGGCAAATAGAATCAGGGTTTGATACGCAGTATTTT. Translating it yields CASRQIESGFDTQYF.

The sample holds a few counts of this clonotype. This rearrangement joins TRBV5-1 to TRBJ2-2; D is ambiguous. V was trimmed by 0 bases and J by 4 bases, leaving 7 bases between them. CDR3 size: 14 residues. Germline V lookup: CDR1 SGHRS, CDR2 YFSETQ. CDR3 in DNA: TGCGCCAGCAGCTTGGCATCCTCCACCGGGGAGCTGTTTTTT. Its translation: CASSLASSTGELFF. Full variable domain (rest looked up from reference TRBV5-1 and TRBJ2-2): KAGVTQTPRYLIKTRGQQVTLSCSPISGHRSVSWYQQTPGQGLQFLFEYFSETQRNKGNFPGRFSGRQFSNSRSEMNVSTLELGDSALYLCASSLASSTGELFFGEGSRLTVL.

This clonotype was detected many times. In nucleotides, the CDR3 is TGCAGCGTTGGGGACACTAATGAAAAACTGTTTTTT. This sequence encodes CSVGDTNEKLFF. The V and J genes are TRBV29-1 and TRBJ1-4, with a tentative D call TRBD1 (5 bases). Germline assignment: CDR1 SQVTM and CDR2 ANQGSEA. The CDR3 sequence is 12 residues long. The ends were cut back, 4 bases at V and 2 bases at J, with 5 bases in the middle. The full variable domain, in which reference TRBV29-1 and TRBJ1-4 provide the parts outside the CDR3, is SAVISQKPSRDICQRGTSLTIQCQVDSQVTMMFWYRQQPGQSLTLIATANQGSEATYESGFVIDKFPISRPNLTFSTLTVSNMSPEDSSIYLCSVGDTNEKLFFGSGTQLSVL.